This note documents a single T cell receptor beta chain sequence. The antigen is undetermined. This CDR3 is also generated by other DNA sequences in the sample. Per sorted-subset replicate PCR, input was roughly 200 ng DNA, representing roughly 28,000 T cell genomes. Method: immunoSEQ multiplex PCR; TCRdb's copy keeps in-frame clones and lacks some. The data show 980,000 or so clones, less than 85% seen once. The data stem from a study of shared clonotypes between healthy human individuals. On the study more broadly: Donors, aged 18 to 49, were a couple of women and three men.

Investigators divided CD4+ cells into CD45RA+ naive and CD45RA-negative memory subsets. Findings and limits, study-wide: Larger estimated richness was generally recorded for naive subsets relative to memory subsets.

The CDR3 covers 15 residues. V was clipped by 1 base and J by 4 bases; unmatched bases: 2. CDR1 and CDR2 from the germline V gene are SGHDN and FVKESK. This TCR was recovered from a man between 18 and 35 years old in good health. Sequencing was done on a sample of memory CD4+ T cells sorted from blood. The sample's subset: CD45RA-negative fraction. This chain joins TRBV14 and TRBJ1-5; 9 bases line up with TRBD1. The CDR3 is CASSQGGTGNQPQHF. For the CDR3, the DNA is TGTGCCAGCAGCCAAGGCGGGACAGGGAATCAGCCCCAGCATTTT.